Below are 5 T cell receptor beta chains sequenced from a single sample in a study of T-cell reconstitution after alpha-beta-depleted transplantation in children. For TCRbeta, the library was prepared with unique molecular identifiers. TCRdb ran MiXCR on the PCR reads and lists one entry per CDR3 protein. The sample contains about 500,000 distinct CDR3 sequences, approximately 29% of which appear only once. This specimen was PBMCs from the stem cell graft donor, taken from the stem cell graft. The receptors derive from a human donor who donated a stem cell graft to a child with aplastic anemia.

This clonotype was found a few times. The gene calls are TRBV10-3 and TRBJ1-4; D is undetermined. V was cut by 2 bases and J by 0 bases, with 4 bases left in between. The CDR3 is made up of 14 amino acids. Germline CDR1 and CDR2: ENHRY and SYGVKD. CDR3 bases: TGTGCCATCAGTGAGGGTGCAACTAATGAAAAACTGTTTTTT. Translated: CAISEGATNEKLFF.

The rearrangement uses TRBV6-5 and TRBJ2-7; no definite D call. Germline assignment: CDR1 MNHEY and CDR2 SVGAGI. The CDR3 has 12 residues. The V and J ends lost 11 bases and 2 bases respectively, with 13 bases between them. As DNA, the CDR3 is TGTGCCTCATTCTCGGCCACCTACGAGCAGTACTTC. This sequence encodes CASFSATYEQYF.

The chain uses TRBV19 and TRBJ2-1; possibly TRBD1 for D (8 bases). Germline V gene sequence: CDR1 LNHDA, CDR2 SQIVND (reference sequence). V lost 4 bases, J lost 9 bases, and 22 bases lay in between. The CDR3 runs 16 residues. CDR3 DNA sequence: TGTGCCAGTAGTAGACCAACAGGGGGGGCCTCTGGTGAGCAGTTCTTC. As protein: CASSRPTGGASGEQFF.

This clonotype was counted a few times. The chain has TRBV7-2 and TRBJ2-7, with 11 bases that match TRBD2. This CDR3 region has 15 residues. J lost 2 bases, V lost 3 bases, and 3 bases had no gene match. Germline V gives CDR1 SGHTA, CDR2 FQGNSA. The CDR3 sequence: CASSLGLAEAYEQYF. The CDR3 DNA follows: TGTGCCAGCAGCTTGGGACTAGCGGAGGCCTACGAGCAGTACTTC.

The CDR3 reads CASSPGLSLFF. CDR3 DNA sequence: TGTGCCAGCAGCCCGGGCCTTAGTCTGTTCTTC. This sequence joins TRBV7-6 and TRBJ2-1; no clear D. Trimming took 5 bases from V and 15 from J, leaving 14 bases between them. CDR3 size: 11 residues. The germline gives CDR1 SGHVS, CDR2 FNYEAQ.